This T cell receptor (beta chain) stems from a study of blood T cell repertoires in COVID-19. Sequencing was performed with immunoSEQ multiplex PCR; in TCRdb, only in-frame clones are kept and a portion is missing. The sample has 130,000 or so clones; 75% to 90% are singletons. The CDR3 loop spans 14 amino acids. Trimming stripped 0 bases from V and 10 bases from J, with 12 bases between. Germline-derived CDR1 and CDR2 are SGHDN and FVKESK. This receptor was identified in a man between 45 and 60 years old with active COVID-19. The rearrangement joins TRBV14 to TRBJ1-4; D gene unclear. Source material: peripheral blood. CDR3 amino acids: CASSQDPVAGKLFF. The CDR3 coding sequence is TGTGCCAGCAGCCAAGACCCGGTAGCCGGAAAACTGTTTTTT.